These T cell receptor beta chains were read from a single sample in a study of CD8+ T cells in alopecia areata. Here immunoSEQ multiplex PCR was the method, and the copy in TCRdb shows in-frame clones only, minus some. The sample lists around 190,000 clones, more than 55% occurring once. Sample: CD4+ T cells sorted from blood, taken at week 4, from a patient treated with tofacitinib. Receptor source: a human donor with alopecia areata. Each CDR3 is given with its conserved first and last residue. The D gene is left open where the match is weak.

len: 13; j_gene: TRBJ2-5; d_gene: NA; v_gene: TRBV5-6; CDR3aa: CASSFLGAETQYF
len: 13; j_gene: TRBJ2-7; d_gene: NA; v_gene: TRBV30; CDR3aa: CAWSVYGLGEQYF
len: 15; j_gene: TRBJ2-1; d_gene: TRBD2; v_gene: TRBV7-2; CDR3aa: CASSAAGGSYNEQFF
len: 15; j_gene: TRBJ2-5; d_gene: NA; v_gene: TRBV4-1; CDR3aa: CASSPALLALETQYF
len: 13; j_gene: TRBJ2-7; d_gene: NA; v_gene: TRBV27; CDR3aa: CASSLWSVGEQYF
len: 16; j_gene: TRBJ2-5; d_gene: TRBD2; v_gene: TRBV15; CDR3aa: CATSRMTSGSWETQYF
len: 17; j_gene: TRBJ2-3; d_gene: TRBD2; v_gene: TRBV7-3; CDR3aa: CASSPGTSGSFTDTQYF
len: 13; j_gene: TRBJ1-1; d_gene: NA; v_gene: TRBV27; CDR3aa: CASTGRINTEAFF
len: 12; j_gene: TRBJ1-1; d_gene: NA; v_gene: TRBV6-5; CDR3aa: CASSPQNTEAFF
len: 14; j_gene: TRBJ2-1; d_gene: TRBD2; v_gene: TRBV5-1; CDR3aa: CASSGRTSSNEQFF
len: 13; j_gene: TRBJ1-5; d_gene: NA; v_gene: TRBV15; CDR3aa: CATSRQGNQPQHF
len: 14; j_gene: TRBJ2-5; d_gene: TRBD2; v_gene: TRBV5-1; CDR3aa: CASNPGRERGTQYF
len: 16; j_gene: TRBJ1-2; d_gene: NA; v_gene: TRBV4-3; CDR3aa: CASSQDIVRANYGYTF
len: 13; j_gene: TRBJ2-7; d_gene: NA; v_gene: TRBV27; CDR3aa: CASSGGKAYEQYF
len: 13; j_gene: TRBJ2-5; d_gene: NA; v_gene: TRBV7-3; CDR3aa: CASSLIPQETQYF
len: 13; j_gene: TRBJ2-3; d_gene: TRBD1; v_gene: TRBV6-5; CDR3aa: CASRRQGGDTQYF
len: 14; j_gene: TRBJ2-5; d_gene: TRBD2; v_gene: TRBV11-2; CDR3aa: CASSSTSGQETQYF
len: 18; j_gene: TRBJ2-1; d_gene: NA; v_gene: TRBV7-9; CDR3aa: CASSFGVGRRSSYNEQFF